This record looks at one TCR beta chain sequence and its context. This clone was counted only a few times. Its antigen is currently not known. No base qualities exist here, and no much larger clone lies one base off it. Other nucleotide sequences in the sample specify the same CDR3. The CDR3 regions of human TCRbeta chains were analyzed by immunosequencing. Turning to the authors' computational methods: Repertoire TCRs were checked for matches against a reference library of SARS-CoV-2-specific TCRs that had been generated using the MIRA antigen-specificity platform. Breadth meant the fraction of unique TCRs that were SARS-CoV-2-associated, whereas depth meant the fraction of total T cells that were SARS-CoV-2-associated. Using the MIRA data, each spike-specific TCR was mapped to the spike region that the TCR reacts to and placed in a CD4 or CD8 class. Log10-transformed breadth and depth values were compared by one-way ANOVA with Sidak's multiple comparisons tests. What TCRdb holds here is the immuneACCESS table cut down to in-frame rearrangements. Part of the clones is not present; checked against another copy, under half of the missing clones reflect an unresolved V gene, and the others are unexplained. That table is the source of V, J and clone size, and D and trimming were worked out from the DNA. In all, the sample holds 98,000 or so clones, and about 92% of those were seen once. The top ten constitute 3.1% of the sample.

The entry originates in a study of T cell responses to AZD1222 COVID-19 vaccine (dated by TCRdb to the early 2020s). Background for the entire study: A total of approximately 250 trial participants underwent TCR sequencing, of whom about 210 had received two doses of AZD1222 and approximately 25 had received two doses of the MenACWY control vaccine. Trial participants were enrolled by age into subgroups of 18-55, 56-69 and 70-plus years, and around 150, 29 and 61 TCR-sequenced participants, respectively, were included in these subgroups.

The time point label here, explained by the study, means: baseline before first vaccination. The meaning of the sample's treatment or condition label: meningococcal conjugate vaccine given as trial control. Samples from vaccinated people were obtained from the UK trials COV001 and COV002, which included a single-blind randomized controlled phase 2/3 trial of AZD1222 (ChAdOx1 nCoV-19) in healthy adults. Trial participant PBMC samples were collected at day 0 and day 28 after the second dose for TCRbeta chain sequencing. Here is what the overall study found, with its caveats: A significant rise in spike-specific TCR breadth and depth was observed after two AZD1222 doses relative to day 0 and relative to MenACWY recipients. Participants were mostly white British and included more females than males, and it was suggested by the authors that clonal diversity may have been underestimated. Because no samples from the day 14 peak response were available, repertoires could be characterized only after the peak T cell response. In the small 56-69-year group, the increase in depth fell short of significance, most likely because of low power. Nearly half of unique spike-specific TCRs reportedly recognized epitopes outside regions mutated in the B.1.351 and B.1.1.7 variants. CD4 TCRs associated with the vaccine covered the entire spike protein, and the dominant responses were in regions 160-218 and 743-854. Conclusions about previously exposed vaccinees are limited, since just six or seven AZD1222 recipients were seropositive for SARS-CoV-2 at baseline.

The TCR was taken from an adult in good health. Source: peripheral blood, taken on day 0 of MenACWY control vaccination.

The CDR3: CATSDRDRTNYGYTF. At the DNA level, the sequence is TGTGCCACCAGTGACCGGGACAGAACTAACTATGGCTACACCTTC. The chain uses TRBV24-1 and TRBJ1-2, and 7 bases in between align with TRBD1. From V the trimming removes 4 bases and from J it removes 0 bases, while the gene matches leave 4 bases of the junction unaccounted for. CDR3 length: 15 amino acids, cysteine to phenylalanine. Here the CDR3 DNA is all that survives: 45 bases in frame from base 1. The germline V gene provides CDR1 KGHDR and CDR2 SFDVKD.